The T cell receptor beta chain under discussion was sequenced for a study of shared clonotypes between healthy human individuals (TCRdb year 2020). For the study in its entirety: Two women and a few men aged 18 to 49 years were included in the cohort. For each donor, CD4 naive and CD4 memory were each run on three plates, CD8 naive on two plates, and CD8 memory on one plate. The study deeply sequenced blood TCR repertoires of about 5 healthy adults to estimate repertoire size and the extent of clonotype sharing between individuals. To increase sequencing depth and limit assay-specific biases, TCR repertoire library preparation and sequencing were carried out by different laboratories using diverse techniques. Per donor, leukapheresis produced somewhere between about 0.85 and 8.9 billion PBMCs. What the research found in general, with its limitations: Pairwise subsampling indicated that sequencing depth was expected to affect the degree of clonotype sharing among donors. Naive subsets generally had larger estimated clonotype richness than memory subsets did. The genetic and exposure-history diversity represented was limited by the small number of donors. Across four donors, approximately 5% of naive CD4, roughly 3.5% of naive CD8, under 2.5% of memory CD4, and approximately 0.4% of memory CD8 clonotypes were shared. Higher generation probabilities were observed for clonotypes shared by all four sorted-subset donors than for non-shared clonotypes. Even with the large sequencing depth, rarefaction of the sorted-subset datasets indicated that sequencing was incomplete. Sampling was limited to blood, and TCR repertoires in tissue likely differ from TCR repertoires in blood.

TCR CDR3 regions were amplified from genomic DNA by multiplex PCR using the deep immunoSEQ assay. Genomic DNA extracted from each cell subset was distributed evenly over all wells of several immunoSEQ 96-well plates, and each plate served as one replicate. For sorted subsets, around 0.2 ug of genomic DNA, equivalent to some 30,000 T cell genomes, went into each replicate PCR. Purified libraries were quantified with a Qubit 3.0 fluorometer, sized on a Bioanalyzer 2100, and re-quantified with the KAPA Library Quantification kit. Each immunoSEQ 96-well plate was sequenced on its own single-read 150-cycle Illumina NextSeq 550 flow cell. Per the source publication's procedure: Because the immunoSEQ output included only junctional sequences and no quality scores, the filtering could not be the same as the filtering used for full-length reads. Sequences were annotated with PyIR, a Python wrapper for IgBLAST v1.9, and V/J genes and CDR3 were assigned using IMGT germline references. Reads with weak V/J assignments (E-value above 1e-6), missing CDR3, stop codons, out-of-frame junctions, or ambiguous translated residues were removed. V3J clonotypes were defined by identical inferred V gene, J gene, and CDR3 amino acid sequence. Percentage overlap between repertoires was computed as shared unique clonotypes divided by the size of the smaller repertoire. Repertoire richness was assessed with RTK rarefaction, the Chao1 estimator, and Recon v2.1 estimates of unobserved clonotypes. OLGA was used to compute generation probabilities for all TCRbeta clonotypes that the gDNA method yielded from a few donors. TCRdb took this table from immuneACCESS and kept in-frame rearrangements with V and J called. Such tables lack part of the clones; where checked against another copy, unresolved V genes explain under half of the gap, and the rest is unexplained. The V and J calls and clone size were taken over from that table, and D and trimming were inferred from the DNA. The sample table lists 1,400,000 or so clones, around 98.5% of them with a count of one. The ten largest clones represent approximately 0.4% of the sample.

The donors were healthy, HIV-negative adults with no recently reported acute infections or vaccinations. Every donor was a Caucasian adult residing in Nashville, Tennessee, USA. CD4+ T cells were enriched through magnetic negative selection, after which naive cells were positively selected on CD45RA and the remaining negative fraction served as the memory subset. Blood was collected by leukapheresis, and PBMCs were isolated by Ficoll-Histopaque density gradient centrifugation and then cryopreserved in liquid nitrogen vapor phase. Analytical flow cytometry was used to check the purity and quantity of every magnetically sorted T cell population. Genomic DNA was isolated from every sorted fraction and measured by UV absorbance on a Nanodrop 2000c. Based on the germline V gene, the CDR1 and CDR2 sequences are SGHTA and FQGNSA. From its cysteine to its phenylalanine, the CDR3 spans 14 amino acids. The sequence is cut down to CDR3 DNA, 42 bases in frame from base 1. V lost 5 bases and J lost 2 bases; the stretch between them is 10 bases long.

Details on this clone: This clone's antigen is unknown. Base qualities were left out, and no much larger clone turns up one base away.

The chain is assembled from TRBV7-2 and TRBJ1-5; TRBD1 is a possible D gene, resting on 6 matching bases. Sequencing was carried out using naive CD4+ T cells sorted from blood. The meaning of the sample's cell subset or site label: CD45RA+ positively selected. This receptor was obtained from a man aged 25-45 years in good health. The CDR3 is CASSPGQRNQPQHF. The bases are TGTGCCAGCAGCCCCGGACAGCGCAATCAGCCCCAGCATTTT.